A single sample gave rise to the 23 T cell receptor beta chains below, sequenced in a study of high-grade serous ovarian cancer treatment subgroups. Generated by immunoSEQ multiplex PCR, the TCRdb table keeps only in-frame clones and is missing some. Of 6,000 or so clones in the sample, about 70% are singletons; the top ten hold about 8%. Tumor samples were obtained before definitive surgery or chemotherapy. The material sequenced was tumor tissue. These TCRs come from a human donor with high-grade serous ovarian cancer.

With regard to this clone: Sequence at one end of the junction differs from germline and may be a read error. CDR3 sequence: CASSLALNTEAFF. The CDR3 DNA is TGTGCCAGCAGTTTAGCGCTGAACACTGAAGCTTTCTTT. The chain is built from TRBV7-9 and TRBJ1-1, with D unclear. The V gene's germline CDR1 is SEHNR and CDR2 FQNEAQ (reference sequence). The length of the CDR3 is 13 residues.

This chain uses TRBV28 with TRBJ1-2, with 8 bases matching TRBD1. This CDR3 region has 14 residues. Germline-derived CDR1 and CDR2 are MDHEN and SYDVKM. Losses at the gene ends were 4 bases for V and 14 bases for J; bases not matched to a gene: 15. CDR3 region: CASSSTGQGPAATF. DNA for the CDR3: TGTGCCAGCAGTTCGACCGGACAGGGACCAGCTGCTACCTTC.

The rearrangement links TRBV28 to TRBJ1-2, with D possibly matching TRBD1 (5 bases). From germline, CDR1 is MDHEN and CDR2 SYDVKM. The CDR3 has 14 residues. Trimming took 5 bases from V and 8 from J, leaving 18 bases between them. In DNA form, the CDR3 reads TGTGCCAGCAGTACCGGGACCATGGAATGGGGCTACACCTTC. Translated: CASSTGTMEWGYTF.

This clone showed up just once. The CDR3 DNA is TGTGCCAGCAGTTCTACAGGGAGGACTGAAGCTTTCTTT. Encoded protein: CASSSTGRTEAFF. V is TRBV2 and J is TRBJ1-1; possible D gene TRBD1, 6 bases. Germline assignment: CDR1 SNHLY and CDR2 FYNNEI. The CDR3 is 13 amino acids. Trimming left V 5 bases short and J 5 bases short, with 12 bases between. The full variable domain, completed using reference TRBV2 and TRBJ1-1, is EPEVTQTPSHQVTQMGQEVILRCVPISNHLYFYWYRQILGQKVEFLVSFYNNEISEKSEIFDDQFSVERPDGSNFTLKIRSTKLEDSAMYFCASSSTGRTEAFFGQGTRLTVV.

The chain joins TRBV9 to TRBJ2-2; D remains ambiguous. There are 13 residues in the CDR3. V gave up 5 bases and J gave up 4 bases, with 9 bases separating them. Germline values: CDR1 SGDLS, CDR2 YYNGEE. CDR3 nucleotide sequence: TGTGCCAGCAGAGCGAAGGGCACCGGGGAGCTGTTTTTT. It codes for CASRAKGTGELFF.

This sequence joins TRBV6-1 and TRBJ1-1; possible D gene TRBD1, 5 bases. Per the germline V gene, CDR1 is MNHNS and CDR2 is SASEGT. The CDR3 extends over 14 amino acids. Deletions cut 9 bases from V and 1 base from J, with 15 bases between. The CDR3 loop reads CASRPGRPNTEAFF. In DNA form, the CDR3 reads TGTGCCAGTAGACCGGGACGACCGAACACTGAAGCTTTCTTT.

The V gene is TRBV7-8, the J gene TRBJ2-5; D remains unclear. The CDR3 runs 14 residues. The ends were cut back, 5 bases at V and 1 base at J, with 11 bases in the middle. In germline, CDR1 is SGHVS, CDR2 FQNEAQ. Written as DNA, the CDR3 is TGTGCCAGCAGCCCCTCGGCCTTCCAAGAGACCCAGTACTTC. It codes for CASSPSAFQETQYF.

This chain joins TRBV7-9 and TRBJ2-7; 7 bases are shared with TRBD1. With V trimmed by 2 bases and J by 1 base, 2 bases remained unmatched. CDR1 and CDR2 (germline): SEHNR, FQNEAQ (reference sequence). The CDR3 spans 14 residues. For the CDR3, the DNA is TGTGCCAGCAGCTTATCGACAGGGTCCTACGAGCAGTACTTC. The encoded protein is CASSLSTGSYEQYF.

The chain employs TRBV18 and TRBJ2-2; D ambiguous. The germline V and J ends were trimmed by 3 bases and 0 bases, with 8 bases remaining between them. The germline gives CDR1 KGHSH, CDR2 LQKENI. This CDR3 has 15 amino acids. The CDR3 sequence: CASSPASSNTGELFF. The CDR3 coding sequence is TGTGCCAGCTCACCCGCCAGTTCGAACACCGGGGAGCTGTTTTTT.

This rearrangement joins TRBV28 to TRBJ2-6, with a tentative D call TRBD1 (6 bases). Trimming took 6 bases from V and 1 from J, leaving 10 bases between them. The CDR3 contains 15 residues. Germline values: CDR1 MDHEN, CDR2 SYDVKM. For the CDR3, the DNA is TGTGCCAGCAGCCCGACAGGATCTGGGGCCAACGTCCTGACTTTC. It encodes CASSPTGSGANVLTF. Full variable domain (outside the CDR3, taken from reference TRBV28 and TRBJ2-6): DVKVTQSSRYLVKRTGEKVFLECVQDMDHENMFWYRQDPGLGLRLIYFSYDVKMKEKGDIPEGYSVSREKKERFSLILESASTNQTSMYLCASSPTGSGANVLTFGAGSRLTVL.

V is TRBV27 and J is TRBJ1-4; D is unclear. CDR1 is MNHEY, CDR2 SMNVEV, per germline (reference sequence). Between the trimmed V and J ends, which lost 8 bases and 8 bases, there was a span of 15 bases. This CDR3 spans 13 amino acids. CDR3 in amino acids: CASENRKREKLFF. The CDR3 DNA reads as TGTGCCAGCGAGAACCGAAAGCGCGAAAAACTGTTTTTT. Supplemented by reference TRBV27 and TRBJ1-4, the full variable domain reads EAQVTQNPRYLITVTGKKLTVTCSQNMNHEYMSWYRQDPGLGLRQIYYSMNVEVTDKGDVPEGYKVSRKEKRNFPLILESPSPNQTSLYFCASENRKREKLFFGSGTQLSVL.

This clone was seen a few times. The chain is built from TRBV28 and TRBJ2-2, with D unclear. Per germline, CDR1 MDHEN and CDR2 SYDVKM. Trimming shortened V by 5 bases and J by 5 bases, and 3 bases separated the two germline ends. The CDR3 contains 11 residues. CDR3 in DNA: TGTGCCAGCAGTCTAACCGGGGAGCTGTTTTTT. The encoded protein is CASSLTGELFF.

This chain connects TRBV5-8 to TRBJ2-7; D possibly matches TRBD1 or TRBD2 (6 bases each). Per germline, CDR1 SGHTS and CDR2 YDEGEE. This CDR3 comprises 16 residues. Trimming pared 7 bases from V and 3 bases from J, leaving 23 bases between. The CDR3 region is CASEGLVWGAHYEQYF. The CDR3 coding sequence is TGTGCCAGCGAGGGTCTGGTCTGGGGGGCCCACTACGAGCAGTACTTC.

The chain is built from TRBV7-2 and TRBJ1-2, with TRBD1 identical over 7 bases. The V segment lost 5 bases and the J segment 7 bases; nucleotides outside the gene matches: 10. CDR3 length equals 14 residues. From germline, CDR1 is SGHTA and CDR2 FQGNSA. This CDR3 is CASSPQRGTAGYTF. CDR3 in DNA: TGTGCCAGCAGCCCTCAAAGGGGGACAGCTGGCTACACCTTC.

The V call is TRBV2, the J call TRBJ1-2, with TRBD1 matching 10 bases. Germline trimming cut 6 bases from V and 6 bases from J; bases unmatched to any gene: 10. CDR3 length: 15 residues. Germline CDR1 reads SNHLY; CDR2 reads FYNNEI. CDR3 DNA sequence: TGTGCCAGCAGGGCCGGGACAGGGGAATCAAATGGCTACACCTTC. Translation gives CASRAGTGESNGYTF.

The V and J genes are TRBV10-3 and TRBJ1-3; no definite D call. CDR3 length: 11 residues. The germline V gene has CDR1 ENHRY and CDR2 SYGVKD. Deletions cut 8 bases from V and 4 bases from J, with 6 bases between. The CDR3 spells CAILAGNTIYF. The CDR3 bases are TGTGCCATCCTTGCGGGAAACACCATATATTTT.

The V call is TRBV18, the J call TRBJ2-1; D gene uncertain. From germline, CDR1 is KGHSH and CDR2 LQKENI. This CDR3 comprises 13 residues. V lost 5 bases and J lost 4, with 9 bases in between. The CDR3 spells CASSVEPYNEQFF. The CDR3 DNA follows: TGTGCCAGCTCAGTTGAGCCTTACAATGAGCAGTTCTTC.

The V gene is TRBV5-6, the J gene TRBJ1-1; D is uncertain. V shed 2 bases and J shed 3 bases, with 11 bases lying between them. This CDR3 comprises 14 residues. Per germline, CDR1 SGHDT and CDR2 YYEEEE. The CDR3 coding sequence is TGTGCCAGCAGCTTATTCAGGAAGGACACTGAAGCTTTCTTT. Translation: CASSLFRKDTEAFF.

In DNA form, the CDR3 reads TGTGCCAGCAGGACCGGGACCCTGGCCCCTGAAGCTTTCTTT. Its protein product is CASRTGTLAPEAFF. V is TRBV6-6 and J is TRBJ1-1; tentative D call: TRBD1 (5 bases). Germline CDR1 and CDR2: MNHNY and SVGAGI (reference sequence). This CDR3 comprises 14 residues. Trimming shortened V by 6 bases and J by 6 bases, and 17 bases separated the two germline ends.

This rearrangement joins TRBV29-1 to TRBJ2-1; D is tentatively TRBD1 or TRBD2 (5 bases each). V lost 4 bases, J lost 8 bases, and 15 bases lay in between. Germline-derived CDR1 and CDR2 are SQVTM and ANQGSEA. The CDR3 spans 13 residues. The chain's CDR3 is CSVAWDPEDEQFF. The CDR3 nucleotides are TGCAGCGTTGCTTGGGACCCCGAGGATGAGCAGTTCTTC.

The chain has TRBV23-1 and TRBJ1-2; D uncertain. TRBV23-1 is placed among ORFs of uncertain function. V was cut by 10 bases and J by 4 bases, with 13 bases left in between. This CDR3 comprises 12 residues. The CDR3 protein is CAKGGGSYGYTF. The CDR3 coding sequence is TGCGCCAAAGGAGGCGGCAGCTATGGCTACACCTTC.

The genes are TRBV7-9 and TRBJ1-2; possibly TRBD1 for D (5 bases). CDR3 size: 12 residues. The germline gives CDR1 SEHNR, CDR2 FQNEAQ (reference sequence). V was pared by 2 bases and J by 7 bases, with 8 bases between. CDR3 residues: CASSLTGGGYTF. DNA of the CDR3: TGTGCCAGCAGCTTAACGGGGGGTGGCTACACCTTC.

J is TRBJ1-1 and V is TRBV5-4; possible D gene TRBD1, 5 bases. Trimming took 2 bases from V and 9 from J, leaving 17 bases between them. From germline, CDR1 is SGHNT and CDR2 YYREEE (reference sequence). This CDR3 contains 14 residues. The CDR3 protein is CASSFGRGETKAFF. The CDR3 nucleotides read TGTGCCAGCAGCTTTGGTCGAGGGGAGACTAAAGCTTTCTTT.